Given below is one TCR beta chain in context. Antigen unknown. This record belongs to a study of cytomegalovirus exposure and HLA in healthy donors. 13 Jbeta primers and 60 Vbeta primers were used for the PCR. Libraries were prepared by immunoSEQ multiplex PCR; TCRdb keeps only in-frame clonotypes and omits some of them. The sample records 200,000 or so clones, 82% being singletons. Findings of the study overall: DRB1 showed the most TCR associations and HLA-C the fewest in a later analysis, as rates varied by HLA locus.

Germline-derived CDR1 and CDR2 are ENHRY and SYGVKD. This CDR3 spans 15 amino acids. The V and J ends lost 2 bases and 8 bases respectively, with 18 bases between them. Sequencing used PBMCs. This receptor was obtained from a boy between 2 and 10 years old in good health and CMV-seronegative. The genes are TRBV10-3 and TRBJ1-2, with D unclear. CDR3 in DNA: TGTGCCATCAGTGAGAACGCCGGGATTTCTGAGGGCTACACCTTC. Residues: CAISENAGISEGYTF.